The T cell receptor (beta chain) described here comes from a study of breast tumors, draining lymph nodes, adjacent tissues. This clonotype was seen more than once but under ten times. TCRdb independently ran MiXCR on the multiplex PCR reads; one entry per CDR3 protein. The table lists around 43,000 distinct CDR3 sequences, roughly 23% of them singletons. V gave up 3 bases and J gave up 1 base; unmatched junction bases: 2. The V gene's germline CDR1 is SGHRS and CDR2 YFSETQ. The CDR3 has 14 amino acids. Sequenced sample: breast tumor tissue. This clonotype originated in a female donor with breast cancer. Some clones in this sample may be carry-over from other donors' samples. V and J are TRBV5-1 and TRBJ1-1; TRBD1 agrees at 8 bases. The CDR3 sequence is CASSSGQENTEAFF. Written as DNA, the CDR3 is TGCGCCAGCAGCTCGGGACAGGAGAACACTGAAGCTTTCTTT.